Listed here are 14 T cell receptor beta chains from one sample, sequenced in a study of blood T cell repertoires in COVID-19. Some clones are missing from TCRdb's copy, which holds only in-frame ones; the method was immunoSEQ multiplex PCR. The table shows under 85,000 clones, with about nine tenths occurring only once. Specimen: peripheral blood. These receptor sequences come from a man older than 75 in a cohort sampled during active COVID-19.

The chain uses TRBV19 and TRBJ2-2; 10 nucleotides align to TRBD1. This CDR3 is 16 amino acids long. CDR1 and CDR2 (germline): LNHDA, SQIVND (reference sequence). Trimming at V came to 5 bases and at J to 13 bases, leaving 16 bases not matched to a gene. CDR3 in DNA: TGTGCCAGTAGTTTGATTGCCGGGACAGGGGCCGGCGGGCTGTTTTTT. This codes for CASSLIAGTGAGGLFF.

The V and J genes are TRBV20-1 and TRBJ1-2, with a weak D call TRBD1 (5 bases). Trimming took 3 bases from V and 6 from J, leaving 8 bases between them. Germline V gene sequence: CDR1 DFQATT, CDR2 SNEGSKA (reference sequence). This CDR3 comprises 11 residues. In nucleotides, the CDR3 is TGCAGTGCTAGGGGGGGGAATGGCTACACCTTC. This sequence encodes CSARGGNGYTF.

The chain joins TRBV6-5 to TRBJ1-3; TRBD1 matches 7 bases. J gave up 4 bases and V 5 bases, and 5 bases lay outside the gene matches. The CDR3 runs 14 residues. CDR1 is MNHEY, CDR2 SVGAGI, per germline. This CDR3 is CASSRGLKGNTIYF. The CDR3 region has the DNA TGTGCCAGCAGTAGGGGGCTCAAGGGAAACACCATATATTTT.

This clone has just a few counts. J is TRBJ1-2 and V is TRBV4-2, with D possibly matching TRBD1 (6 bases). Deletions cut 0 bases from V and 4 bases from J, with 18 bases between. Germline-derived CDR1 and CDR2 are LGHNA and YNFKEQ. The CDR3 loop spans 17 amino acids. In DNA form, the CDR3 reads TGTGCCAGCAGCCAAGATCTGTGGCAGGGGAGTTCCTATGGCTACACCTTC. Its protein product is CASSQDLWQGSSYGYTF.

This sequence joins TRBV29-1 and TRBJ1-1; 7 positions agree with TRBD1. V dropped 3 bases and J dropped 4; count of bases not matched to a gene: 5. This CDR3 comprises 13 residues. Looked up from germline, CDR1 is SQVTM and CDR2 is ANQGSEA. CDR3 region: CSVEGTVGTEAFF. The DNA for the CDR3 is TGCAGCGTTGAGGGGACAGTGGGCACTGAAGCTTTCTTT.

The rearrangement links TRBV7-9 to TRBJ2-1, with 8 bases identical to TRBD1. CDR3 length: 16 residues. V dropped 8 bases and J dropped 4; count of bases not matched to a gene: 13. Germline V lookup: CDR1 SEHNR, CDR2 FQNEAQ (reference sequence). This CDR3 is CASSKPAGTGYNEQFF. The CDR3 bases are TGTGCCAGCTCGAAACCCGCCGGGACAGGTTACAATGAGCAGTTCTTC.

The V gene is TRBV6-5, the J gene TRBJ1-1; D is undetermined. The CDR3 sequence is 15 residues long. Germline CDR1 reads MNHEY; CDR2 reads SVGAGI. The V and J ends lost 10 bases and 5 bases respectively, with 23 bases between them. The CDR3 spells CANSSLSARRTEAFF. The CDR3 nucleotides read TGTGCCAACTCTTCATTATCTGCCCGGAGGACTGAAGCTTTCTTT.

This clone was counted once. V gene TRBV18 combines with J gene TRBJ1-6, with D possibly TRBD1 on 5 matching bases. The CDR3 sequence is 19 residues long. Germline V CDR1 and CDR2: KGHSH, LQKENI. Trimming shortened V by 0 bases and J by 0 bases, and 15 bases separated the two germline ends. The CDR3 is CASSPPAGRGGSYNSPLHF. CDR3 DNA sequence: TGTGCCAGCTCACCACCTGCAGGGAGGGGAGGCTCCTATAATTCACCCCTCCACTTT.

This clone was seen a handful of times. V and J are TRBV5-1 and TRBJ2-1; 9 nucleotides match TRBD2. Trimming at V came to 0 bases and at J to 6 bases, leaving 1 base not matched to a gene. The CDR3 covers 14 residues. Germline V gene lookup returns CDR1 SGHRS and CDR2 YFSETQ. The CDR3 here is CASSLGGGANEQFF. DNA for the CDR3: TGCGCCAGCAGCTTGGGCGGGGGGGCCAATGAGCAGTTCTTC.

This clone was recorded only once. CDR3 nucleotides: TGCGCCAGCAGCTCTGGGGGCATCATAGAGACCCAGTACTTC. It specifies CASSSGGIIETQYF. The chain recombines TRBV5-1 with TRBJ2-5, with D perhaps TRBD1 (6 bases). Trimming took off 3 bases at V and 4 bases at J, with 13 bases between the two ends. This CDR3 is built from 14 residues. Germline CDR1 reads SGHRS; CDR2 reads YFSETQ.

The gene calls are TRBV9 and TRBJ2-1; 9 positions agree with TRBD2. The CDR3 is 14 residues long. Trimming took 3 bases from V and 9 from J; bases not matched to a gene: 7. Germline loops: CDR1 SGDLS, CDR2 YYNGEE. CDR3 amino acids: CASSAIAGAGEQFF. Written as DNA, the CDR3 is TGTGCCAGCAGCGCTATAGCGGGGGCCGGTGAGCAGTTCTTC. The variable domain in full, completed from reference TRBV9 and TRBJ2-1, reads DSGVTQTPKHLITATGQRVTLRCSPRSGDLSVYWYQQSLDQGLQFLIQYYNGEERAKGNILERFSAQQFPDLHSELNLSSLELGDSALYFCASSAIAGAGEQFFGPGTRLTVL.

The chain has TRBV27 and TRBJ1-2, with D perhaps matching TRBD1 (5 bases). This CDR3 contains 14 residues. V lost 0 bases to trimming and J lost 8 bases, with 13 bases between them. Germline values: CDR1 MNHEY, CDR2 SMNVEV (reference sequence). The CDR3 protein is CASSLSAGQGGYTF. The CDR3 nucleotides read TGTGCCAGCAGTTTATCGGCCGGACAAGGCGGCTACACCTTC.

This clone has a single count. J is TRBJ2-3 and V is TRBV27; no reliable D call. This CDR3 is built from 14 residues. Germline V gene sequence: CDR1 MNHEY, CDR2 SMNVEV (reference sequence). V shed 4 bases and J shed 5 bases, with 13 bases lying between them. The DNA for the CDR3 is TGTGCCAGCAGTTCTACGTGGGCAGGAGATACGCAGTATTTT. Translation: CASSSTWAGDTQYF.

The gene calls are TRBV3-1 (or the pseudogene TRBV3-2) and TRBJ1-2; D not certain. CDR3 length: 14 residues. CDR1 LGHDT and CDR2 YNNKEL come from the germline V gene (reference sequence). The V and J ends lost 0 bases and 6 bases respectively, with 11 bases between them. The chain's CDR3 is CASSQDPGIDGYTF. CDR3 sequence (DNA): TGTGCCAGCAGCCAAGATCCAGGAATCGATGGCTACACCTTC.